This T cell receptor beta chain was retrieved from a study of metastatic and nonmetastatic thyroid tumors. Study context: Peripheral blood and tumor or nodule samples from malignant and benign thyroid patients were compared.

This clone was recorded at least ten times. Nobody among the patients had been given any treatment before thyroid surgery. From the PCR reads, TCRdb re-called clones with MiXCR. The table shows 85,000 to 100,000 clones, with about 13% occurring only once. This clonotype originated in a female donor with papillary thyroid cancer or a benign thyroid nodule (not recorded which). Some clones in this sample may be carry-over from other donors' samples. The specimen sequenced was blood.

CDR3 in DNA: TGTGCCAGCAGCTTAATAGCGGGAGAGAATGAGCAGTTCTTC. Amino acid sequence: CASSLIAGENEQFF. V usage is TRBV7-2 and J usage is TRBJ2-1, with 9 bases matching TRBD2. The V gene end was trimmed by 2 bases and the J gene end by 7 bases; junction bases not matched to a gene: 3. Germline loops: CDR1 SGHTA, CDR2 FQGNSA. This CDR3 contains 14 residues.